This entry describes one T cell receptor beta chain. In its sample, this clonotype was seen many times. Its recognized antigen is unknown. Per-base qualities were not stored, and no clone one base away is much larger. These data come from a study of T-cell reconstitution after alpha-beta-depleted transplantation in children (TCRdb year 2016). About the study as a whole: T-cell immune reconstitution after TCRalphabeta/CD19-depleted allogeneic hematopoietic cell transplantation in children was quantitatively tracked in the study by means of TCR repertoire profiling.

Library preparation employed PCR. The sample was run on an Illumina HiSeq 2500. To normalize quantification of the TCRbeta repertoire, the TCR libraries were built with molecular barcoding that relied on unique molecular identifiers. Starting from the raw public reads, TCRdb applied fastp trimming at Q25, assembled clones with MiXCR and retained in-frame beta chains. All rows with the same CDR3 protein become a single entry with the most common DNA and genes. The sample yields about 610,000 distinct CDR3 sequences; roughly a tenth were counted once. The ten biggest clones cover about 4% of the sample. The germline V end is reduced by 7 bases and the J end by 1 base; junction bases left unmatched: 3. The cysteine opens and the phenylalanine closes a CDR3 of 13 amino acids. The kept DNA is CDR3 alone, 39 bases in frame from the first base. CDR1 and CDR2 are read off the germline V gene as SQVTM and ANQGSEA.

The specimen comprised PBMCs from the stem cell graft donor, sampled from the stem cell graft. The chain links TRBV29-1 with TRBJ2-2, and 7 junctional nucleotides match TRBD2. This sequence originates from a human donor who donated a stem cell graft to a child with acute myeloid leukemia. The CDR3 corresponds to CSAWGGNTGELFF. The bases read TGCAGCGCATGGGGGGGGAACACCGGGGAGCTGTTTTTT.